Listed below are T cell receptor beta chains from one sample, sequenced in a study of CD8 T cells in Susac syndrome. MiXCR was run by TCRdb on the immunoSEQ multiplex PCR reads, yielding one entry per CDR3 protein. Of around 180,000 distinct CDR3 sequences detected, 90% to 95% appear once; the ten largest clones hold 0.09% to 0.1%. The sequencing sample was made of CD4+ T cells from PBMCs. All receptors derive from a human donor with multiple sclerosis. The CDR3 runs from the conserved cysteine through the conserved F or W. Fields, in order: clone size, D gene, J gene, V gene, CDR3 protein, CDR3 DNA. A D gene is named only where the DNA matches it firmly. Clone sizes are given selectively: once, few, many, or a class where the clone is expanded.

clone size: once
D gene: NA
J gene: TRBJ2-3
V gene: TRBV7-9
CDR3 protein: CASSFRGPIADTQYF
CDR3 DNA: TGTGCCAGCAGCTTCCGGGGACCGATAGCAGATACGCAGTATTTT

clone size: NA
D gene: TRBD2
J gene: TRBJ2-2
V gene: TRBV4-3
CDR3 protein: CASSQDPVDSGRYPGELFF
CDR3 DNA: TGCGCCAGCAGCCAAGATCCGGTGGATAGCGGGAGATACCCCGGGGAGCTGTTTTTT

clone size: NA
D gene: NA
J gene: TRBJ1-5
V gene: TRBV2
CDR3 protein: CASSVVSFNQPQHF
CDR3 DNA: TGTGCCAGCAGTGTTGTCAGCTTTAATCAGCCCCAGCATTTT

clone size: NA
D gene: TRBD2
J gene: TRBJ2-1
V gene: TRBV12-5
CDR3 protein: CASGPGLAGEQFF
CDR3 DNA: TGTGCTAGTGGTCCCGGACTAGCAGGCGAGCAGTTCTTC

clone size: NA
D gene: NA
J gene: TRBJ2-6
V gene: TRBV4-3
CDR3 protein: CASSQAGGYGANVLTF
CDR3 DNA: TGCGCCAGCAGCCAAGCTGGGGGATATGGGGCCAACGTCCTGACTTTC

clone size: once
D gene: NA
J gene: TRBJ2-2
V gene: TRBV7-2
CDR3 protein: CASTPRAPGELFF
CDR3 DNA: TGTGCCAGCACCCCTAGGGCTCCCGGGGAGCTGTTTTTT

clone size: NA
D gene: NA
J gene: TRBJ1-1
V gene: TRBV7-3
CDR3 protein: CASSKDRLNTEAFF
CDR3 DNA: TGTGCCAGCAGCAAAGACAGGTTGAACACTGAAGCTTTCTTT

clone size: once
D gene: NA
J gene: TRBJ2-7
V gene: TRBV4-3
CDR3 protein: CASSQDANGANYEQYF
CDR3 DNA: TGCGCCAGCAGCCAAGATGCCAACGGAGCTAACTACGAGCAGTACTTC

clone size: NA
D gene: NA
J gene: TRBJ1-1
V gene: TRBV7-9
CDR3 protein: CASSLEREAFF
CDR3 DNA: TGTGCCAGCAGCTTAGAAAGGGAAGCTTTCTTT

clone size: NA
D gene: NA
J gene: TRBJ1-5
V gene: TRBV6-2/TRBV6-3
CDR3 protein: CASSYDYRVVGNQPQHF
CDR3 DNA: TGTGCCAGCAGCTACGACTACAGGGTAGTGGGCAATCAGCCCCAGCATTTT

clone size: NA
D gene: NA
J gene: TRBJ1-2
V gene: TRBV28
CDR3 protein: CASSLTDSNYGYTF
CDR3 DNA: TGTGCCAGCAGTCTCACCGACAGCAACTATGGCTACACCTTC

clone size: NA
D gene: NA
J gene: TRBJ1-1
V gene: TRBV2
CDR3 protein: CASSPFWNTEVFF
CDR3 DNA: TGTGCCAGCAGTCCGTTTTGGAACACTGAAGTTTTCTTT

clone size: NA
D gene: TRBD1
J gene: TRBJ2-1
V gene: TRBV4-1
CDR3 protein: CASSQEGTGVVEQFF
CDR3 DNA: TGCGCCAGCAGCCAAGAAGGGACAGGGGTTGTTGAGCAGTTCTTC

clone size: NA
D gene: NA
J gene: TRBJ1-6
V gene: TRBV27
CDR3 protein: CASSRSSDYNSPLHF
CDR3 DNA: TGTGCCAGCAGCCGTTCTTCGGATTATAATTCACCCCTCCACTTT

clone size: once
D gene: TRBD2
J gene: TRBJ2-2
V gene: TRBV12-3/TRBV12-4
CDR3 protein: CASTQGLAGGPGELFF
CDR3 DNA: TGTGCCAGCACTCAAGGACTAGCGGGAGGACCCGGGGAGCTGTTTTTT

clone size: NA
D gene: TRBD2
J gene: TRBJ2-7
V gene: TRBV10-3
CDR3 protein: CAIRLAGGDEQYF
CDR3 DNA: TGTGCCATCAGGCTAGCGGGAGGGGACGAGCAGTACTTC